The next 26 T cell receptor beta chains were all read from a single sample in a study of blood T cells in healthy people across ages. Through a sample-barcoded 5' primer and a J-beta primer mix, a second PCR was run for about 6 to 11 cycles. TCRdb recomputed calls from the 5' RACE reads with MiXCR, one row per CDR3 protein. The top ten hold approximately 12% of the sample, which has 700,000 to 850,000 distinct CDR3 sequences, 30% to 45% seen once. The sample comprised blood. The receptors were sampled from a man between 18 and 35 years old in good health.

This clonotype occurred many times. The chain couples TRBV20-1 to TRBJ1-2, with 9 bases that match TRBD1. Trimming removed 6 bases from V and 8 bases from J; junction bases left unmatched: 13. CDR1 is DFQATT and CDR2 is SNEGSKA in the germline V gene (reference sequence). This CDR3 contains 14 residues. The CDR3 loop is CSAKQAQGAVGYTF. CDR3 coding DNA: TGCAGTGCGAAACAGGCACAGGGGGCGGTAGGCTACACCTTC.

CDR3 protein: CASSPGQGTTEAFF. CDR3 bases: TGTGCCAGCAGCCCGGGACAGGGGACCACTGAAGCTTTCTTT. The chain couples TRBV27 to TRBJ1-1; 10 bases map to TRBD1. The V gene end was trimmed by 6 bases and the J gene end by 4 bases; junction bases not matched to a gene: 5. Germline CDR1 and CDR2: MNHEY and SMNVEV (reference sequence). This CDR3 is 14 amino acids long.

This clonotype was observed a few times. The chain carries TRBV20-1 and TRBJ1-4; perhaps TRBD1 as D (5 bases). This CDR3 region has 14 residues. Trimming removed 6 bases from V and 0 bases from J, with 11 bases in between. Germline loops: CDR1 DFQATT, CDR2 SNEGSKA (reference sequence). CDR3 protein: CSAEGTATNEKLFF. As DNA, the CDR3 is TGCAGTGCCGAAGGGACCGCAACTAATGAAAAACTGTTTTTT.

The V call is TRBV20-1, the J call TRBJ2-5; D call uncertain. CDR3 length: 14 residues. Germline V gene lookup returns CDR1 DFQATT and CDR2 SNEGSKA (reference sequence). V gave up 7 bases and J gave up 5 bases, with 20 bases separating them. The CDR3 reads CSGSPSKGQETQYF. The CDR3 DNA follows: TGCAGTGGTAGCCCCTCGAAGGGTCAGGAGACCCAGTACTTC.

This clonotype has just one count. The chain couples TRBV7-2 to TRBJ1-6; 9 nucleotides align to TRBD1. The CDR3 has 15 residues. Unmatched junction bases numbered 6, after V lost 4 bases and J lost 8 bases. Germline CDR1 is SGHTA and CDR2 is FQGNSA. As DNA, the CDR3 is TGTGCCAGCAGCTCCGGGACAGGGTATTATTCACCCCTCCACTTT. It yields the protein CASSSGTGYYSPLHF.

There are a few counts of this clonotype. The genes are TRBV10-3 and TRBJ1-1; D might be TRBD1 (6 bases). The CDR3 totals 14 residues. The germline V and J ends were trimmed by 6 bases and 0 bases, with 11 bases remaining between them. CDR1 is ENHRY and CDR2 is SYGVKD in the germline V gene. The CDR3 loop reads CAIRDSHLNTEAFF. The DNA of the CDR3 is TGTGCCATCAGGGACAGCCACCTGAACACTGAAGCTTTCTTT.

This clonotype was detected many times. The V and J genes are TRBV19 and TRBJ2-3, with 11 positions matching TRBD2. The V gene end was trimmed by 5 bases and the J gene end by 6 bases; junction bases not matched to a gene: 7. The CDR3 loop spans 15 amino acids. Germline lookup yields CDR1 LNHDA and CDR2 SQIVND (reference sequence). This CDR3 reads CASSETSGAYDTQYF. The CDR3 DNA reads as TGTGCCAGTAGTGAGACTAGCGGGGCGTATGATACGCAGTATTTT.

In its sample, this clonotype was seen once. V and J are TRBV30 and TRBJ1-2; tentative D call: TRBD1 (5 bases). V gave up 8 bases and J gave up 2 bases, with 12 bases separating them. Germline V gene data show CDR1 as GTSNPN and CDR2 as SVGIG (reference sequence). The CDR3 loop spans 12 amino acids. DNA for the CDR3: TGTGCCGGGACCCGGGACAACTATGGCTACACCTTC. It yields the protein CAGTRDNYGYTF.

CDR3 sequence: CASGTGGNEQYF. As DNA, the CDR3 is TGTGCCTCCGGGACAGGGGGCAACGAGCAGTACTTC. This chain links TRBV2 with TRBJ2-4, with 12 bases that match TRBD1. Judging by the DNA end, TRBJ2-7 fits better; the J call may be wrong. CDR3 length equals 12 residues. Germline CDR1 SNHLY, CDR2 FYNNEI.

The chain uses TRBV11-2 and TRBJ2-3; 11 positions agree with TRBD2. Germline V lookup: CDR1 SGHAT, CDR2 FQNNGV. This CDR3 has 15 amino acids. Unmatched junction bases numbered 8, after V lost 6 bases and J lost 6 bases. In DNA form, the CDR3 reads TGTGCCAGCAGTATAGCGGGGGGGGCCCTGGATACGCAGTATTTT. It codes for CASSIAGGALDTQYF.

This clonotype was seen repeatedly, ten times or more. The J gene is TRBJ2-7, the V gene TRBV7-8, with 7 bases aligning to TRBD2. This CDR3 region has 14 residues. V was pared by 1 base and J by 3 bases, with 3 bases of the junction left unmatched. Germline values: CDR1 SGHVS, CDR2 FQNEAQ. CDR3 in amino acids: CASSLVGTNYEQYF. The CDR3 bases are TGTGCCAGCAGCTTAGTCGGGACTAACTACGAGCAGTACTTC.

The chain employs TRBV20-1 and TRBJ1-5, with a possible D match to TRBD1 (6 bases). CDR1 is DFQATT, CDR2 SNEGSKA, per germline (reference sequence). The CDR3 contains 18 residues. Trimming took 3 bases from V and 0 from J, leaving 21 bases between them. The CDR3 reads CSARGSDSRLYSNQPQHF. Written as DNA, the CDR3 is TGCAGTGCTAGGGGGTCGGACAGCCGCCTTTATAGCAATCAGCCCCAGCATTTT.

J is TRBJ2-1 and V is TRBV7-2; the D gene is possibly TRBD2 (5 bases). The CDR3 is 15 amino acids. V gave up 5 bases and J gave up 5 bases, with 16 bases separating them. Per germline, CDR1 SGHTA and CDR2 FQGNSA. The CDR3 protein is CASSPGLHTNNEQFF. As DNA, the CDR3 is TGTGCCAGCAGCCCCGGACTCCACACCAACAATGAGCAGTTCTTC.

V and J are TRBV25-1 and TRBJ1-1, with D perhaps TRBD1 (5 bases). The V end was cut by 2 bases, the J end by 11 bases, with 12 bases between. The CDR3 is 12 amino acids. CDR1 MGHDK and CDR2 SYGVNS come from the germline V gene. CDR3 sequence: CASSEGAGTAFF. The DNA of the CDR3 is TGTGCCAGCAGTGAAGGGGCAGGTACGGCTTTCTTT. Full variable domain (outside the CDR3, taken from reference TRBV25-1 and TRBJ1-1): EADIYQTPRYLVIGTGKKITLECSQTMGHDKMYWYQQDPGMELHLIHYSYGVNSTEKGDLSSESTVSRIRTEHFPLTLESARPSHTSQYLCASSEGAGTAFFGQGTRLTVV.

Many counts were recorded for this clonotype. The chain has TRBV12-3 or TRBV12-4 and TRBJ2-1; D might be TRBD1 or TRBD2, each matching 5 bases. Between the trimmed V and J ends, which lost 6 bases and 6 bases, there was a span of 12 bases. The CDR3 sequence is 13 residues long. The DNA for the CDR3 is TGTGCCAGCAGACCCCTAGGGACCAATGAGCAGTTCTTC. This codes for CASRPLGTNEQFF.

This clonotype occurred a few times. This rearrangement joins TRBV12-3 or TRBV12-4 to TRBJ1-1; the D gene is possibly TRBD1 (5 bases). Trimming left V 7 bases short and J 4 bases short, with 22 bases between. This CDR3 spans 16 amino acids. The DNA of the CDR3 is TGTGCCAGCATCCAGGGCCAGGGACGGTCGATCACTGAAGCTTTCTTT. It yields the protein CASIQGQGRSITEAFF.

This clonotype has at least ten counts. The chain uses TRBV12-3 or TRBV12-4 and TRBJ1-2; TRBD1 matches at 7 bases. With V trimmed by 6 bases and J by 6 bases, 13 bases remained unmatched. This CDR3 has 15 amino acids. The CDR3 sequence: CASSWDSDTLNGYTF. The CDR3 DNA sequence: TGTGCCAGCAGCTGGGACAGCGATACCCTCAATGGCTACACCTTC.

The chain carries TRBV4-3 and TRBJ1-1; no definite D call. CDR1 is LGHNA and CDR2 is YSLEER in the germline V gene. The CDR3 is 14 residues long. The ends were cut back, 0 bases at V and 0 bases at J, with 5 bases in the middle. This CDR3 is CASSQDIVNTEAFF. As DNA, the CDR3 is TGCGCCAGCAGCCAAGACATCGTGAACACTGAAGCTTTCTTT.

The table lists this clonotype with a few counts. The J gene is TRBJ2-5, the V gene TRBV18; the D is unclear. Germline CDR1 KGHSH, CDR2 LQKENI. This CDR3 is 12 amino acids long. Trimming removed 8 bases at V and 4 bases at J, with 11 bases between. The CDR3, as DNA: TGTGCCAGCGCGCCACCGTTAGAGACCCAGTACTTC. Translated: CASAPPLETQYF.

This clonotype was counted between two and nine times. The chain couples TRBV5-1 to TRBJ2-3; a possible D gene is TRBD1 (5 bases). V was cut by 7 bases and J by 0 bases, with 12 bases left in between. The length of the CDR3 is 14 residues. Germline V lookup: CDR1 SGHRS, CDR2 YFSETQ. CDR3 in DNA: TGCGCCAGCTGCATTACAGGTAGCACAGATACGCAGTATTTT. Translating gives CASCITGSTDTQYF. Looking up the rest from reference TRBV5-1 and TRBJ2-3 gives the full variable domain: KAGVTQTPRYLIKTRGQQVTLSCSPISGHRSVSWYQQTPGQGLQFLFEYFSETQRNKGNFPGRFSGRQFSNSRSEMNVSTLELGDSALYLCASCITGSTDTQYFGPGTRLTVL.

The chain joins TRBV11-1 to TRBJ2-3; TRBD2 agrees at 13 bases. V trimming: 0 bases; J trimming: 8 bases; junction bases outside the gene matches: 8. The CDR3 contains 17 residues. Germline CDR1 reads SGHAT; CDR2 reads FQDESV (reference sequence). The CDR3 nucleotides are TGTGCCAGCAGCTTAGCGGGACTAGCGGGGTCTCAGGGTACGCAGTATTTT. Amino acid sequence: CASSLAGLAGSQGTQYF.

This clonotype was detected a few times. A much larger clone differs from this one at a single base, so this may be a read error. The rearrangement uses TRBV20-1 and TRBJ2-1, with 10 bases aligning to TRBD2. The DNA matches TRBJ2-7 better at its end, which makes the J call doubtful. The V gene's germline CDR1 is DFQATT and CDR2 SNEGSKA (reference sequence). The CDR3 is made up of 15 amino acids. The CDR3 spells CSALKREGSYNEQYF. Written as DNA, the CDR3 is TGCAGTGCTCTTAAGCGGGAGGGCTCCTACAATGAGCAGTACTTC.

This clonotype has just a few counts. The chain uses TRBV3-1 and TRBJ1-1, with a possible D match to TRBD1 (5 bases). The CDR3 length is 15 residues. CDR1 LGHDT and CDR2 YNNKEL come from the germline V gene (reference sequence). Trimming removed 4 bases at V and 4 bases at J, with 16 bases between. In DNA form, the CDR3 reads TGTGCCAGCAGCCCTCAGGGTAGAGAAGGCACTGAAGCTTTCTTT. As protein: CASSPQGREGTEAFF.

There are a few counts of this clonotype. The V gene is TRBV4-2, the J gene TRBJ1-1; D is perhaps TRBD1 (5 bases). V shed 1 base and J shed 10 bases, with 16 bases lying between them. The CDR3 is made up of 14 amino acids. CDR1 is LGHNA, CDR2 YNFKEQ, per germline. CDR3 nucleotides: TGTGCCAGCAGCCAAGGGGGGGATGGGAAGGGAGCTTTCTTT. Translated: CASSQGGDGKGAFF.

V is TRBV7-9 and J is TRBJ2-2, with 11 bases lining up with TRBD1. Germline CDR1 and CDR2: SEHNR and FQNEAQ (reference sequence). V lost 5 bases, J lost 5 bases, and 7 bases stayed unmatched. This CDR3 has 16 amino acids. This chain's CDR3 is CASSASGTGGTGELFF. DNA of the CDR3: TGTGCCAGCAGCGCCAGCGGGACAGGGGGGACCGGGGAGCTGTTTTTT.

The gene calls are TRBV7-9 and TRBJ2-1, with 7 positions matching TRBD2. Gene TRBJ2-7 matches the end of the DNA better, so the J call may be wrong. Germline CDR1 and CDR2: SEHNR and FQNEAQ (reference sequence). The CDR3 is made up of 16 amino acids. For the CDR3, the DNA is TGTGCCAGCAGCCCCCCCGGCGGGGGTTCCTACAATGAGCAGTACTTC. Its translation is CASSPPGGGSYNEQYF.